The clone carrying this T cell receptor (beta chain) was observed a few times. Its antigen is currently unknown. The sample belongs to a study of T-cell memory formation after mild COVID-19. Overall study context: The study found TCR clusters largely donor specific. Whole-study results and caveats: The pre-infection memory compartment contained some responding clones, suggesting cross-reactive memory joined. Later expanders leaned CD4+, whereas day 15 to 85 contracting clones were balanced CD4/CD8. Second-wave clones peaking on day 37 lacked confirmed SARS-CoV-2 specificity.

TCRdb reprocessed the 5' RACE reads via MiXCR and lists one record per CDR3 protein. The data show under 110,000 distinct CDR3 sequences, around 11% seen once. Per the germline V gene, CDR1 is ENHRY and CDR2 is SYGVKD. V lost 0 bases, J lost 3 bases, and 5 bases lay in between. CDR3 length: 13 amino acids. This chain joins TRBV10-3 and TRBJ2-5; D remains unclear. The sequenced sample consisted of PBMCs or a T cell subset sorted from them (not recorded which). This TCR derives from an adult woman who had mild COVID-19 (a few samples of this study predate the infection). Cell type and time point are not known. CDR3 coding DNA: TGTGCCATCAGTGAGTCGGGAAAAGAGACCCAGTACTTC. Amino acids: CAISESGKETQYF.